This TCR beta chain was sequenced for a study of T cell responses to AZD1222 COVID-19 vaccine. General observations from the study: Compared with day 0, the breadth and depth of the Spike-specific TCR repertoire rose significantly after two doses of AZD1222. Donor demographics were predominantly white British with a female majority; clonal diversity may be underestimated. None of the repertoires were sampled until the peak T cell response had passed. Just a handful of AZD1222 recipients tested seropositive at baseline.

Data came from immunoSEQ multiplex PCR; TCRdb stores just in-frame clones and leaves some out. The sample lists about 140,000 clones, 80% to 90% occurring once. With 4 bases clipped from V and 2 bases from J, the junction kept 6 bases outside the gene matches. CDR1 and CDR2 (germline): SGHDN, FVKESK. The CDR3 consists of 16 residues. About this clone: Its antigen is not identified.

The origin of this receptor is an adult in good health. The chain uses TRBV14 and TRBJ2-1, with 9 bases matching TRBD2. This specimen was peripheral blood, taken on day 0 of AZD1222 vaccination. CDR3 in DNA: TGTGCCAGCAGCCCGTTCGAGCGGGGGGCCTACAATGAGCAGTTCTTC. Encoded protein: CASSPFERGAYNEQFF.